This record looks at one T cell receptor (beta chain) sequence and its context. Its antigen is unknown. No much larger clone exists at a distance of one base, and base qualities are not known. This specimen belongs to a study of control samples from healthy donors and cancer patients (dated by TCRdb to about 2020). Receptors were amplified or captured by the immunoSEQ multiplex PCR assay. TCRdb holds this immuneACCESS table with in-frame rearrangements only. Some clones are missing; in checked studies, unresolved V genes explain under half, and the rest has no known cause. This sample holds over 150,000 clones; 90% were observed only once. The top ten clones comprise roughly 1.3% of the sample. The CDR3 holds 15 amino acids from the cysteine to the phenylalanine. The only DNA kept is the CDR3, 45 bases in frame from the first base. V loses 2 bases, J loses 2 bases, and the germline ends lie 12 bases apart. The germline V gene (reference sequence) provides CDR1 LGHDT and CDR2 YNNKEL.

Sequencing was carried out using blood. The receptor comes from a woman between 50 and 59 years old in good health. This sequence uses TRBV3-1 (or the pseudogene TRBV3-2) and TRBJ2-5, with no confidently assigned D gene. For the CDR3, the sequence is CASSQQRWRQETQYF. The DNA sequence reads TGTGCCAGCAGCCAACAAAGATGGCGTCAAGAGACCCAGTACTTC.